A selection of T cell receptor beta chains follows, all from one sample in a study of T cells in localized non-small cell lung cancer. Libraries were prepared by immunoSEQ multiplex PCR; TCRdb keeps only in-frame clonotypes and omits some of them. The sample consists of roughly 72,000 clones, around 80% of them appearing once. The source was peripheral blood, collected before any cancer treatment. Source of these receptors: a female donor aged 60 or older with stage I lung adenocarcinoma. Each CDR3 is given with its conserved first and last residue. A D gene is named only where the DNA matches it firmly. Not every row has a clone size; where given, it reads once, few, many or a size class.

V,size,J,D,CDR3,DNA
TRBV14,.,TRBJ2-3,.,CASSQLTTSPRSTDTQYF,TGTGCCAGCAGCCAACTGACCACATCGCCCCGATCCACAGATACGCAGTATTTT
TRBV6-6,.,TRBJ1-1,TRBD1,CASSWTGGDTEAFF,TGTGCCAGCAGCTGGACAGGGGGAGATACTGAAGCTTTCTTT
TRBV10-3,.,TRBJ2-1,.,CAITEDGIRDEQFF,TGTGCCATCACCGAGGACGGGATAAGGGATGAGCAGTTCTTC
TRBV4-2,.,TRBJ1-6,TRBD1,CASSPGTAYNSPLHF,TGTGCCAGCAGCCCCGGGACAGCCTATAATTCACCCCTCCACTTT
TRBV19,.,TRBJ2-6,.,CASSIAGGSGANVLTF,TGTGCCAGTAGTATAGCCGGCGGCTCTGGGGCCAACGTCCTGACTTTC
TRBV28,.,TRBJ2-7,TRBD1,CAHGTDYSYEQYF,TGTGCCCATGGGACAGATTACTCCTACGAGCAGTACTTC
TRBV9,.,TRBJ2-1,TRBD1,CASSVEDRVNEQFF,TGTGCCAGCAGCGTAGAAGACAGGGTCAATGAGCAGTTCTTC
TRBV11-2,once,TRBJ2-2,.,CASSLDAGPAHTGELFF,TGTGCCAGCAGCTTAGACGCGGGGCCCGCCCACACCGGGGAGCTGTTTTTT
TRBV25-1,.,TRBJ1-2,.,CASSELHHAPYGYTF,TGTGCCAGCAGTGAATTGCATCACGCCCCGTATGGCTACACCTTC
TRBV28,.,TRBJ1-2,TRBD1,CASSLPGTGGGLSSGYTF,TGTGCCAGCAGTTTACCCGGGACAGGGGGCGGTTTGTCGAGTGGCTACACCTTC
TRBV5-1,.,TRBJ2-3,TRBD2,CASSLPAGGTDTQYF,TGCGCCAGCAGCTTGCCAGCGGGAGGGACAGATACGCAGTATTTT
TRBV15,once,TRBJ2-1,.,CATSVGNEQFF,TGTGCCACCAGCGTTGGGAATGAGCAGTTCTTC
TRBV6-5,.,TRBJ2-4,.,CASSYGAAGIQYF,TGTGCCAGCAGTTACGGGGCGGCGGGCATTCAGTACTTC
TRBV11-2,.,TRBJ2-7,TRBD2,CASSVSGSDYEQYF,TGTGCCAGCAGCGTTAGCGGGAGCGACTACGAGCAGTACTTC
TRBV5-1,.,TRBJ2-2,TRBD2,CASSLSAGGPHGELFF,TGCGCCAGCAGCTTGTCAGCGGGAGGGCCCCACGGGGAGCTGTTTTTT
TRBV19,once,TRBJ1-4,.,CASSIQGMKKLFF,TGTGCCAGTAGTATACAGGGCATGAAAAAACTGTTTTTT
TRBV5-1,.,TRBJ1-2,TRBD1,CASSSKAGGSFRYGYTF,TGCGCCAGCAGCTCGAAGGCAGGGGGCAGTTTTCGCTATGGCTACACCTTC
TRBV5-4,once,TRBJ1-1,TRBD1,CASSGLRGFDTEAFF,TGTGCCAGCAGCGGTCTCAGGGGGTTCGACACTGAAGCTTTCTTT
TRBV6-1,.,TRBJ2-7,TRBD1,CASSGTVSSYEQYF,TGTGCCAGTTCCGGGACAGTAAGCTCCTACGAGCAGTACTTC
TRBV30,.,TRBJ1-2,TRBD1,CAWSSGTGTYYGYTF,TGTGCCTGGAGTTCCGGGACAGGGACGTACTATGGCTACACCTTC
TRBV5-1,.,TRBJ1-2,.,CASIRDPSSDYGYTF,TGCGCCAGCATCCGGGACCCCTCGAGCGACTATGGCTACACCTTC
TRBV4-2,once,TRBJ2-7,.,CASSRGALGRGTYEQYF,TGTGCCAGCAGCCGCGGGGCGCTGGGCAGGGGAACCTACGAGCAGTACTTC
TRBV19,once,TRBJ2-2,.,CASSTARTQNTGELFF,TGTGCCAGTAGTACAGCCAGAACCCAGAACACCGGGGAGCTGTTTTTT
TRBV7-6,.,TRBJ1-4,.,CASSSHTWTVADEKLFF,TGTGCCAGCAGCTCGCATACCTGGACGGTGGCGGATGAAAAACTGTTTTTT
TRBV6-5,few,TRBJ2-7,.,CASSYSYAGGSYEQYF,TGTGCCAGCAGTTACTCGTACGCGGGCGGGTCCTACGAGCAGTACTTC
TRBV30,.,TRBJ1-3,.,CAWSASGSGNTIYF,TGTGCCTGGAGCGCCTCAGGCTCTGGAAACACCATATATTTT
TRBV6-6,.,TRBJ2-3,TRBD2,CASSFGGGKQYF,TGTGCCAGCAGTTTCGGGGGGGGTAAGCAGTATTTT
TRBV27,.,TRBJ2-1,TRBD2,CASHPVGTSDAEQFF,TGTGCCAGCCACCCGGTTGGGACTAGCGATGCTGAGCAGTTCTTC
TRBV6-5,.,TRBJ1-4,.,CASRRQNEKLFF,TGTGCCAGCAGGAGGCAGAATGAAAAACTGTTTTTT
TRBV7-2,.,TRBJ2-7,.,CASSLDSTGFYEQYF,TGTGCCAGCAGCTTAGATTCTACCGGATTTTACGAGCAGTACTTC
TRBV11-2,.,TRBJ1-1,.,CASSLVGGVANTEAFF,TGTGCCAGCAGCTTAGTGGGGGGGGTCGCGAACACTGAAGCTTTCTTT
TRBV5-1,.,TRBJ1-4,TRBD1,CASSLTGGQEKLFF,TGCGCCAGCAGCCTGACAGGGGGACAGGAAAAACTGTTTTTT
TRBV7-8,.,TRBJ2-5,.,CASSLQETQYF,TGTGCCAGCAGCTTACAGGAGACCCAGTACTTC
TRBV5-1,once,TRBJ2-7,.,CASSRTGRSYEQYF,TGCGCCAGCAGCCGAACAGGGAGATCCTACGAGCAGTACTTC
TRBV27,.,TRBJ2-7,.,CASSSQGALLHEQYF,TGTGCCAGCAGTTCCCAGGGTGCCCTGTTACACGAGCAGTACTTC
TRBV7-8,.,TRBJ2-7,TRBD2,CASSKGTSGGYEQYF,TGTGCCAGCAGCAAAGGGACTAGCGGGGGCTACGAGCAGTACTTC
TRBV15,.,TRBJ1-1,.,CATSRDLTNTEAFF,TGTGCCACCAGCAGAGATTTGACAAACACTGAAGCTTTCTTT
TRBV5-1,.,TRBJ1-3,.,CASSLTGTSGNTIYF,TGCGCCAGCAGCTTGACGGGGACCTCTGGAAACACCATATATTTT
TRBV4-1,.,TRBJ1-1,.,CASSSGGRRNTEAFF,TGCGCCAGCAGCTCCGGGGGGCGTCGGAACACTGAAGCTTTCTTT
TRBV21-1,.,TRBJ1-2,.,CASSKADSNYGYTF,TGTGCCAGCAGCAAAGCTGACAGTAACTATGGCTACACCTTC
TRBV5-1,.,TRBJ1-5,.,CASSQSGRFDQPQHF,TGCGCCAGCAGCCAATCGGGACGGTTTGATCAGCCCCAGCATTTT
TRBV28,.,TRBJ2-5,.,CASSRAGATQETQYF,TGTGCCAGCAGCCGGGCGGGGGCTACCCAAGAGACCCAGTACTTC
TRBV7-3,.,TRBJ1-2,.,CASSSTQGKYGYTF,TGTGCCAGCAGCTCTACTCAGGGGAAGTATGGCTACACCTTC
TRBV19,.,TRBJ2-1,.,CASKGGSSYNEQFF,TGTGCCAGTAAGGGCGGTAGCTCCTACAATGAGCAGTTCTTC
TRBV6-1,.,TRBJ1-1,.,CASSEAGLDKYLNTEAFF,TGTGCCAGCAGTGAAGCCGGACTTGATAAGTACCTGAACACTGAAGCTTTCTTT
TRBV15,.,TRBJ2-5,TRBD2,CATSGGGAGETQYF,TGTGCCACCAGCGGGGGGGGTGCGGGAGAGACCCAGTACTTC
TRBV6-4,.,TRBJ2-2,.,CASSRDLNTGELFF,TGTGCCAGCAGTAGGGACCTGAACACCGGGGAGCTGTTTTTT
TRBV9,.,TRBJ2-3,TRBD1,CASSARGQGWGTDTQYF,TGTGCCAGCAGCGCGCGAGGACAGGGCTGGGGCACAGATACGCAGTATTTT
TRBV7-6,.,TRBJ1-6,.,CASSSQGGAPLHF,TGTGCCAGCAGCTCCCAAGGGGGAGCGCCCCTCCACTTT
TRBV6-1,.,TRBJ2-7,.,CASSVGQSYEQYF,TGTGCCAGCAGTGTTGGACAGTCCTACGAGCAGTACTTC
TRBV15,.,TRBJ2-5,.,CATSRVQGARQETQYF,TGTGCCACCAGCAGAGTCCAGGGCGCCCGCCAAGAGACCCAGTACTTC
TRBV6-5,.,TRBJ1-5,.,CASSVSLGEPQHF,TGTGCCAGCAGTGTCAGCCTCGGGGAGCCCCAGCATTTT
TRBV18,few,TRBJ1-2,TRBD1,CASSSTGWGYTF,TGTGCCAGCTCATCGACAGGGTGGGGCTACACCTTC
TRBV9,.,TRBJ1-1,.,CASSVGVGGQLAEAFF,TGTGCCAGCAGCGTAGGGGTTGGAGGACAGCTCGCTGAAGCTTTCTTT
TRBV9,few,TRBJ1-1,.,CASSVEEMNTEAFF,TGTGCCAGCAGCGTAGAAGAGATGAACACTGAAGCTTTCTTT
TRBV10-3,.,TRBJ1-1,.,CAISESAGRGNTEAFF,TGTGCCATCAGTGAGTCCGCAGGGAGGGGGAACACTGAAGCTTTCTTT
TRBV11-3,.,TRBJ2-2,.,CASSSRGHANTGELFF,TGTGCCAGCAGCTCCCGAGGTCACGCGAACACCGGGGAGCTGTTTTTT
TRBV5-1,.,TRBJ1-1,.,CASSLDTNTEAFF,TGCGCCAGCAGCTTGGATACGAACACTGAAGCTTTCTTT
TRBV7-9,.,TRBJ2-1,.,CAGGGLVGNNEQFF,TGTGCCGGAGGCGGGTTGGTGGGGAACAATGAGCAGTTCTTC